This TCR beta chain came from a study of T cells in Graves' hyperthyroidism and ophthalmopathy. Amplified TCR beta CDR3 regions derived from RNA transcripts. The HTBI primer set served for first-round RT-PCR of the TCR CDR3. TCRdb processed the multiplex PCR reads anew with MiXCR; each CDR3 protein has one entry. The sample lists about 570,000 distinct CDR3 sequences, under 60% occurring once. Trimming left V 0 bases short and J 2 bases short, with 8 bases between. Germline V gene lookup returns CDR1 MGHRA and CDR2 YSYEKL. This CDR3 comprises 14 residues. This clonotype showed up many times. No antigen is known for it. Study-wide results and limits: The model foresaw ophthalmopathy a median roughly 6.6 months prior to onset. In simple terms, a model built on 13 V-J features told ophthalmopathy apart from stable hyperthyroidism. Within blood appeared most thyroid clonotypes that had expanded above 0.001.

A patient was excluded if there was uncontrolled infection, other autoimmune disease, pregnancy or lactation. This receptor was identified in an adult woman with Graves' disease, either hyperthyroidism or ophthalmopathy (not recorded which). This rearrangement joins TRBV4-1 to TRBJ2-7, with unresolved D. The specimen was peripheral blood or thyroid tissue (not recorded which). The CDR3 here is CASSQEGAAYEQYF. The CDR3, as DNA: TGCGCCAGCAGCCAAGAAGGAGCAGCCTACGAGCAGTACTTC.